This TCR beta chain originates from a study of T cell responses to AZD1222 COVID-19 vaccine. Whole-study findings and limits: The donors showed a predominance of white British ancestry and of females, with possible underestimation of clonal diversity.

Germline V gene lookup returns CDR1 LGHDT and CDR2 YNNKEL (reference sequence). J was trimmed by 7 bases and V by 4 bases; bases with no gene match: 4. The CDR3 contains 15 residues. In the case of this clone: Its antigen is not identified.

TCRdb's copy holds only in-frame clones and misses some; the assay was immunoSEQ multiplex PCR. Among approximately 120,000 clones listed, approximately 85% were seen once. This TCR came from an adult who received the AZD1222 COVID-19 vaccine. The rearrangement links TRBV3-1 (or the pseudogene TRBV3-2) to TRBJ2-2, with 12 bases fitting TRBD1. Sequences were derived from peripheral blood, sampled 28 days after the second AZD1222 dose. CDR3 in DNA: TGTGCCAGCAGCCCGGGACAGGGGGCGATCGGGGAGCTGTTTTTT. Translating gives CASSPGQGAIGELFF.